This entry lists 22 T cell receptor beta chains sequenced from one sample in a study of T cell changes during pregnancy in multiple sclerosis. Method: immunoSEQ multiplex PCR; TCRdb's copy keeps in-frame clones and lacks some. The profile shows tens of thousands of clones, 90% to 95% of them singletons. Sequenced material: peripheral blood, taken in the third trimester of pregnancy. Source of these receptors: a female donor with multiple sclerosis, enrolled in a pregnancy study.

The chain is built from TRBV5-4 and TRBJ2-7, with 14 nucleotides matching TRBD2. The CDR3 extends over 16 amino acids. The germline gives CDR1 SGHNT, CDR2 YYREEE (reference sequence). V shed 4 bases, J shed 4 bases, and the junction held 7 bases outside the gene matches. The CDR3 spells CASSAGLAGVGYEQYF. The CDR3 nucleotides are TGTGCCAGCAGCGCGGGACTAGCGGGAGTCGGGTACGAGCAGTACTTC.

The chain uses TRBV4-2 and TRBJ2-1, with 8 nucleotides matching TRBD2. The length of the CDR3 is 15 residues. CDR1 is LGHNA and CDR2 is YNFKEQ in the germline V gene. Trimming cost V 5 bases and J 6 bases; bases outside gene matches: 9. Written as DNA, the CDR3 is TGTGCCAGCAGCGCTGCAGCGGGAGCAGGCAATGAGCAGTTCTTC. This gives the protein CASSAAAGAGNEQFF.

V is TRBV6-5 and J is TRBJ2-7; 7 bases agree with TRBD2. The trim removed 7 bases at V and 1 base at J, leaving 10 bases unmatched. The CDR3 is 15 amino acids. Germline assignment: CDR1 MNHEY and CDR2 SVGAGI. The CDR3 region is CASKKAGLGSYEQYF. CDR3 sequence (DNA): TGTGCCAGCAAAAAAGCGGGACTGGGGTCCTACGAGCAGTACTTC.

The gene calls are TRBV18 and TRBJ2-7; the match to TRBD2 covers 11 bases. Germline loops: CDR1 KGHSH, CDR2 LQKENI. The CDR3 covers 16 residues. Unmatched junction bases numbered 8, after V lost 2 bases and J lost 5 bases. The CDR3 protein is CASSPRASGRRDEQYF. The CDR3 DNA reads as TGTGCCAGCTCACCAAGGGCTAGCGGGAGGAGGGACGAGCAGTACTTC.

The chain is built from TRBV5-1 and TRBJ2-2; 11 nucleotides match TRBD2. The germline V gene encodes CDR1 SGHRS and CDR2 YFSETQ. Trimming removed 5 bases from V and 0 bases from J; junction bases left unmatched: 3. The CDR3 has 16 amino acids. Here the CDR3 reads CASSYSGRANTGELFF. The CDR3, as DNA: TGCGCCAGCAGTTATAGCGGGAGGGCGAACACCGGGGAGCTGTTTTTT.

The chain couples TRBV19 to TRBJ2-3; TRBD1 aligns across 8 bases. V shed 5 bases and J 6 bases; nucleotides not matched to a gene: 10. The germline V gene has CDR1 LNHDA and CDR2 SQIVND (reference sequence). There are 15 residues in the CDR3. The CDR3 sequence: CASSSWTGLMDTQYF. The DNA for the CDR3 is TGTGCCAGTAGTTCGTGGACAGGGCTTATGGATACGCAGTATTTT. The whole variable domain, filled in from reference TRBV19 and TRBJ2-3, reads DGGITQSPKYLFRKEGQNVTLSCEQNLNHDAMYWYRQDPGQGLRLIYYSQIVNDFQKGDIAEGYSVSREKKESFPLTVTSAQKNPTAFYLCASSSWTGLMDTQYFGPGTRLTVL.

This CDR3 is CASSTLPGQSYEQYF. CDR3 in DNA: TGTGCCAGTAGTACCCTACCGGGACAGTCCTACGAGCAGTACTTC. The rearrangement uses TRBV19 and TRBJ2-7; TRBD1 matches 7 bases. Germline CDR1 and CDR2: LNHDA and SQIVND (reference sequence). The CDR3 extends over 15 amino acids. V was pared by 4 bases and J by 1 base, with 7 bases of the junction left unmatched.

The chain links TRBV19 to TRBJ2-1, with TRBD2 matching 7 bases. V was pared by 5 bases and J by 1 base, with 8 bases of the junction left unmatched. The length of the CDR3 is 16 residues. Germline V gives CDR1 LNHDA, CDR2 SQIVND (reference sequence). The CDR3 DNA sequence: TGTGCCAGTAGTCCCTCGCGGGAGTGGTCCTACAATGAGCAGTTCTTC. Its protein is CASSPSREWSYNEQFF.

DNA of the CDR3: TGTGCCAGCAGTGTAGGGGGCCTTTCCAGCTCCTACAATGAGCAGTTCTTC. It is translated as CASSVGGLSSSYNEQFF. The chain has TRBV27 and TRBJ2-1, with 7 positions matching TRBD1. Germline V gives CDR1 MNHEY, CDR2 SMNVEV (reference sequence). This CDR3 spans 17 amino acids. The junction had 10 bases not matched to a gene; V was cut back by 5 bases and J by 0 bases.

CDR3 residues: CASSERQGWRGYTF. The CDR3 nucleotides read TGTGCCAGCAGTGAACGACAGGGCTGGAGGGGCTACACCTTC. The chain joins TRBV25-1 to TRBJ1-2, with TRBD1 matching over 7 bases. CDR3 length: 14 residues. Germline V gives CDR1 MGHDK, CDR2 SYGVNS. Trimming took 2 bases from V and 8 from J; bases not matched to a gene: 8.

The chain joins TRBV7-9 to TRBJ2-1; TRBD2 matches 11 bases. Trimming at V came to 4 bases and at J to 7 bases, leaving 9 bases not matched to a gene. This CDR3 spans 16 amino acids. CDR1 is SEHNR, CDR2 FQNEAQ, per germline (reference sequence). CDR3 protein: CASSSALAGVGNEQFF. For the CDR3, the DNA is TGTGCCAGCAGCTCAGCACTAGCGGGAGTGGGGAATGAGCAGTTCTTC.

The genes are TRBV4-1 and TRBJ2-5; D gene uncertain. The CDR3 is 14 residues long. The germline CDR1 and CDR2 sequences are MGHRA and YSYEKL. The V end was cut by 4 bases, the J end by 0 bases, with 9 bases between. The CDR3 reads CASSLQLYQETQYF. CDR3 DNA: TGCGCCAGCAGCCTACAGTTGTACCAAGAGACCCAGTACTTC.

This chain joins TRBV28 and TRBJ1-4, with TRBD1 matching over 7 bases. With 11 bases clipped from V and 2 bases from J, the junction kept 5 bases outside the gene matches. Germline V gene lookup returns CDR1 MDHEN and CDR2 SYDVKM. The CDR3 length is 13 residues. The CDR3 is CASLTGTNEKLFF. The CDR3 bases are TGTGCCTCTTTGACAGGGACTAATGAAAAACTGTTTTTT.

The CDR3 coding sequence is TGTGCCAGCAGCCGGGACAGCACTAGCACAGATACGCAGTATTTT. Its protein is CASSRDSTSTDTQYF. The chain combines TRBV7-9 with TRBJ2-3, with 7 bases that match TRBD1. The CDR3 contains 15 residues. Looked up from germline, CDR1 is SEHNR and CDR2 is FQNEAQ (reference sequence). V was pared by 5 bases and J by 0 bases, with 5 bases of the junction left unmatched.

This chain links TRBV7-6 with TRBJ2-2; 14 bases agree with TRBD2. The germline gives CDR1 SGHVS, CDR2 FNYEAQ. This CDR3 contains 15 residues. V gave up 4 bases and J gave up 6 bases; unmatched junction bases: 1. Written as DNA, the CDR3 is TGTGCCAGCAGCTCGGGACTAGCGGGAGCCGGGGAGCTGTTTTTT. Protein: CASSSGLAGAGELFF.

The chain uses TRBV7-3 and TRBJ2-3, with a possible D match to TRBD1 (5 bases). V lost 3 bases to trimming and J lost 2 bases, with 9 bases between them. The CDR3 consists of 14 residues. CDR1 SGHTA and CDR2 FQGTGA come from the germline V gene. CDR3 DNA: TGTGCCAGCAGCTTTTTAGGGGTCACAGATACGCAGTATTTT. This encodes CASSFLGVTDTQYF.

The rearrangement joins TRBV5-1 to TRBJ2-7, with TRBD2 matching 14 bases. This CDR3 is 15 amino acids long. CDR1 is SGHRS, CDR2 YFSETQ, per germline. V lost 4 bases to trimming and J lost 7 bases; unmatched junction nucleotides: 7. CDR3 in amino acids: CASSEGLAGVREQYF. The CDR3 DNA reads as TGCGCCAGCAGCGAGGGACTAGCGGGAGTAAGAGAGCAGTACTTC.

This rearrangement joins TRBV27 to TRBJ2-3, with 9 nucleotides matching TRBD2. With V trimmed by 8 bases and J by 1 base, 10 bases remained unmatched. This CDR3 spans 16 amino acids. CDR1 is MNHEY and CDR2 is SMNVEV in the germline V gene (reference sequence). In nucleotides, the CDR3 is TGTGCCAGCTTCCCCTGGGGCGGGAGGGGCACAGATACGCAGTATTTT. Amino acids: CASFPWGGRGTDTQYF.

CDR3 in amino acids: CASSLETSQKTGELFF. The CDR3 DNA follows: TGTGCCAGCAGCTTGGAGACTTCCCAGAAGACGGGGGAGCTGTTTTTT. The chain is built from TRBV5-5 and TRBJ2-2; D not resolved. Trimming cost V 0 bases and J 8 bases, with 17 bases left between them. Germline V CDR1 and CDR2: SGHKS, YYEKEE (reference sequence). CDR3 length: 16 residues.

The J gene is TRBJ1-1, the V gene TRBV19; 10 positions match TRBD1. Germline-derived CDR1 and CDR2 are LNHDA and SQIVND (reference sequence). J gave up 8 bases and V 5 bases, and 8 bases lay outside the gene matches. The CDR3 covers 14 residues. CDR3 residues: CASSHPGTGDEAFF. The CDR3 coding sequence is TGTGCCAGTAGTCACCCCGGGACAGGGGACGAAGCTTTCTTT.

The rearrangement uses TRBV4-2 and TRBJ1-2; possible D gene TRBD1, 6 bases. This CDR3 contains 16 residues. CDR1 is LGHNA and CDR2 is YNFKEQ in the germline V gene. Trimming took off 1 base at V and 6 bases at J, with 18 bases between the two ends. The CDR3 sequence is CASSQGEWTAVNGYTF. DNA of the CDR3: TGTGCCAGCAGCCAAGGGGAGTGGACAGCCGTAAATGGCTACACCTTC.

This clone was counted a single time. This chain connects TRBV10-3 to TRBJ1-3, with a tentative D call TRBD1 (6 bases). Per germline, CDR1 ENHRY and CDR2 SYGVKD. Deletions cut 5 bases from V and 8 bases from J, with 10 bases between. There are 12 residues in the CDR3. CDR3 loop: CAISRGADTIYF. CDR3 DNA: TGTGCCATCAGTCGGGGGGCGGACACCATATATTTT.